This T cell receptor (beta chain) was recovered during a study of response to subunit inactivated influenza vaccine. This CDR3 has 14 residues. With 7 bases clipped from V and 2 bases from J, the junction kept 6 bases outside the gene matches. Germline V gene data show CDR1 as MNHEY and CDR2 as SVGEGT. TCRdb redid the calling of the RT-PCR reads with MiXCR, one entry per CDR3 protein. The sample holds more than 700,000 distinct CDR3 sequences, 21% seen once. Concerning this clonotype: The antigen remains unidentified.

Study-level points and caveats: Few additional T cells are recruited per seasonal influenza vaccination, authors suggested.

The TCR originated in a middle-aged man who received an inactivated influenza vaccine. This chain connects TRBV6-2 or TRBV6-3 to TRBJ2-3; 7 nucleotides align to TRBD2. Material: PBMCs from blood, obtained more than 4 days after vaccination. CDR3 coding DNA: TGTGCCAGCAAGGCTAGCGGACCCACAGATACGCAGTATTTT. It codes for CASKASGPTDTQYF.